This T cell receptor beta chain was retrieved from a study of T cells in Graves' hyperthyroidism and ophthalmopathy. Study-wide points: Blood also held most thyroid clonotypes expanded beyond 0.001. Patients with ophthalmopathy were separated from those with stable hyperthyroidism by a 13 V-J model. Ophthalmopathy onset followed model prediction by a median around six months.

RNA transcripts yielded amplified TCR beta CDR3 regions. The HTBI primer set served for first-round RT-PCR of the TCR CDR3. TCRdb reprocessed the multiplex PCR reads via MiXCR and lists one record per CDR3 protein. This table has about 700,000 distinct CDR3 sequences, just under 45% appearing once. Clinical symptoms, serum thyroxine, TRAb, thyroid ultrasound and orbital computed tomography established diagnosis. With regard to this clonotype: The antigen is undetermined.

Sequenced sample: peripheral blood or thyroid tissue (not recorded which). The clonotype comes from an adult man with Graves' disease, either hyperthyroidism or ophthalmopathy (not recorded which).

DNA for the CDR3: TGTGCCAGCAGTGAGGGGGCGCGACCGGGCTACACCATATATTTT. Its translation: CASSEGARPGYTIYF. The chain employs TRBV2 and TRBJ1-3; D may be TRBD1 (6 bases). The germline CDR1 and CDR2 sequences are SNHLY and FYNNEI. Trimming cost V 3 bases and J 8 bases, with 17 bases left between them. This CDR3 is built from 15 residues.